This paragraph covers one TCR beta chain sequence. The primer mix had 60 Vbeta and 13 Jbeta primers. Method: immunoSEQ multiplex PCR; TCRdb's copy keeps in-frame clones and lacks some. The profile covers around 100,000 clones, with around three quarters appearing a single time and under 3% taken by the ten largest. The data were taken from a study of cytomegalovirus exposure and HLA in healthy donors. V gave up 6 bases and J gave up 4 bases; unmatched junction bases: 11. Germline lookup yields CDR1 SQVTM and CDR2 ANQGSEA. The CDR3 runs to 15 residues. This chain links TRBV29-1 with TRBJ1-2; TRBD1 matches at 10 bases. The source is a woman aged 18-29 years in good health and CMV-seropositive. Sequenced input: PBMCs. CDR3 sequence reads: CSVEIRDRGSYGYTF. CDR3 nucleotides: TGCAGCGTGGAAATCCGGGACAGGGGTTCCTATGGCTACACCTTC.